This paragraph reports one T cell receptor beta chain. Its antigen is unknown. The record originates from a study of T cell responses to AZD1222 COVID-19 vaccine. Points from the study as a whole: Among vaccine-associated CD4 TCRs, coverage spanned spike, with dominance at 160-218 and 743-854. The breadth and depth of Spike-specific TCRs increased once two AZD1222 doses had been given. Baseline seropositives among AZD1222 recipients totaled only 5 or 6.

Second doses were pooled across both intervals (about 4 or about 12 weeks). CDR1 is SGHRS, CDR2 YFSETQ, per germline. Trimming cost V 0 bases and J 5 bases, with 3 bases left between them. CDR3 length: 11 amino acids. Some clones are missing from TCRdb's copy, which holds only in-frame ones; the method was immunoSEQ multiplex PCR. Here the sample spans over 130,000 clones, roughly 93% being singletons. This receptor was taken from an adult who received the AZD1222 COVID-19 vaccine. The starting material was peripheral blood, obtained 28 days after the second AZD1222 dose. The genes are TRBV5-1 and TRBJ2-7; D call uncertain. CDR3 in DNA: TGCGCCAGCAGCTTGGCCGACGAGCAGTACTTC. Translating it yields CASSLADEQYF. The variable domain in full, with the rest retrieved from reference TRBV5-1 and TRBJ2-7, is KAGVTQTPRYLIKTRGQQVTLSCSPISGHRSVSWYQQTPGQGLQFLFEYFSETQRNKGNFPGRFSGRQFSNSRSEMNVSTLELGDSALYLCASSLADEQYFGPGTRLTVT.